One and the same sample provided the 27 T cell receptor beta chains below, sequenced in a study of T-cell memory formation after mild COVID-19. MiXCR, run by TCRdb on the 5' RACE reads, gives a single entry per CDR3 protein. There are 100,000 to 150,000 distinct CDR3 sequences in the sample; approximately 5.9% occur only once, and approximately 2% lies in the top ten. Sequenced: PBMCs or a T cell subset sorted from them (not recorded which). These receptors originate from an adult woman who had mild COVID-19 (a few samples of this study predate the infection). Cell type and time point are not known.

Only a few counts were recorded for this clonotype. V is TRBV12-3 or TRBV12-4 and J is TRBJ1-1; D is uncertain. The CDR3 loop spans 13 amino acids. V was clipped by 2 bases and J by 6 bases, with 10 bases between them. CDR3 in DNA: TGTGCCAGCAGTTTAATGGGTATAGCTGAAGCTTTCTTT. As protein: CASSLMGIAEAFF.

The chain uses TRBV5-1 and TRBJ2-6, with 9 nucleotides matching TRBD1. CDR1 SGHRS and CDR2 YFSETQ come from the germline V gene. Trimming removed 0 bases from V and 2 bases from J; junction bases left unmatched: 9. CDR3 length: 19 amino acids. CDR3: CASSLVEGQGLPGANVLTF. CDR3 DNA: TGCGCCAGCAGCTTGGTCGAGGGACAGGGTCTTCCTGGGGCCAACGTCCTGACTTTC.

This chain connects TRBV4-2 to TRBJ2-2; 9 bases agree with TRBD2. CDR3 length equals 17 residues. Germline V gene lookup returns CDR1 LGHNA and CDR2 YNFKEQ. J was trimmed by 4 bases and V by 1 base; bases with no gene match: 7. The CDR3 DNA follows: TGTGCCAGCAGCCAAGTAATAGCGGGGGATCTCACCGGGGAGCTGTTTTTT. This sequence encodes CASSQVIAGDLTGELFF.

This clonotype was picked up many times. The chain combines TRBV2 with TRBJ2-3; 7 bases are a match to TRBD1. CDR1 is SNHLY and CDR2 is FYNNEI in the germline V gene. V was pared by 6 bases and J by 2 bases, with 8 bases of the junction left unmatched. This CDR3 is 15 amino acids long. The CDR3 protein is CASSAQGTLTDTQYF. DNA for the CDR3: TGTGCCAGCAGCGCACAGGGGACCCTCACAGATACGCAGTATTTT.

This clonotype occurred many times. The chain combines TRBV9 with TRBJ2-1, with 11 bases matching TRBD2. Germline V gene data show CDR1 as SGDLS and CDR2 as YYNGEE. The V gene end was trimmed by 4 bases and the J gene end by 7 bases; junction bases not matched to a gene: 7. The CDR3 length is 15 residues. The CDR3 coding sequence is TGTGCCAGCAGCCGGGAGATAGCGGGAGGGAATGAGCAGTTCTTC. This codes for CASSREIAGGNEQFF. Combining the CDR3 with reference TRBV9 and TRBJ2-1 gives the whole variable domain DSGVTQTPKHLITATGQRVTLRCSPRSGDLSVYWYQQSLDQGLQFLIQYYNGEERAKGNILERFSAQQFPDLHSELNLSSLELGDSALYFCASSREIAGGNEQFFGPGTRLTVL.

This clonotype was seen a handful of times. The chain employs TRBV2 and TRBJ2-1, with D unresolved. This CDR3 is 15 amino acids long. Germline loops: CDR1 SNHLY, CDR2 FYNNEI. Trimming stripped 4 bases from V and 0 bases from J, with 10 bases between. The CDR3 sequence: CASSGRRPSYNEQFF. The CDR3 region has the DNA TGTGCCAGCAGTGGTCGTCGGCCCTCCTACAATGAGCAGTTCTTC.

This clonotype was found many times. The rearrangement uses TRBV5-1 and TRBJ2-1, with D unresolved. The CDR3 is 15 amino acids. Trimming stripped 0 bases from V and 10 bases from J, with 17 bases between. Germline CDR1 is SGHRS and CDR2 is YFSETQ. The CDR3 coding sequence is TGCGCCAGCAGCTTGGAGGCTACCGGCTTAGGGGAGCAGTTCTTC. This codes for CASSLEATGLGEQFF.

The table lists this clonotype with a few counts. J is TRBJ2-5 and V is TRBV6-6, with unresolved D. There are 15 residues in the CDR3. The germline V gene encodes CDR1 MNHNY and CDR2 SVGAGI (reference sequence). V lost 6 bases and J lost 4, with 18 bases in between. CDR3 bases: TGTGCCAGCAGCCCCCCGTCGAGTGGGCGAGAGACCCAGTACTTC. Translation gives CASSPPSSGRETQYF.

Turning to this clonotype: A read error may be the cause here, since a much bigger clone is one base away. This sequence joins TRBV5-1 and TRBJ1-1; TRBD1 matches at 7 bases. The germline gives CDR1 SGHRS, CDR2 YFSETQ. The CDR3 is made up of 15 amino acids. For the CDR3, the DNA is TGCGCCAGCAGCTTGGAGGGGGCCGGGAACACTGAAGATTTCTTT. Translated, it gives CASSLEGAGNTEDFF.

This clonotype was recorded a few times. The chain recombines TRBV5-1 with TRBJ2-7, with no clear D. V lost 2 bases and J 5 bases, leaving 8 bases between the germline ends. The V gene's germline CDR1 is SGHRS and CDR2 YFSETQ. The CDR3 totals 12 residues. The CDR3 spells CASSLEMDEQYF. The CDR3 DNA follows: TGCGCCAGCAGCTTAGAGATGGACGAGCAGTACTTC.

This chain uses TRBV7-9 with TRBJ1-1; D is ambiguous. The germline V and J ends were trimmed by 1 base and 8 bases, with 11 bases remaining between them. The CDR3 spans 13 residues. Germline CDR1 reads SEHNR; CDR2 reads FQNEAQ (reference sequence). In DNA form, the CDR3 reads TGTGCCAGCAGCTTAGTCGGCAGTCCGGAAGCTTTCTTT. Translation gives CASSLVGSPEAFF. The variable domain in full, with the rest retrieved from reference TRBV7-9 and TRBJ1-1, is DTGVSQNPRHKITKRGQNVTFRCDPISEHNRLYWYRQTLGQGPEFLTYFQNEAQLEKSRLLSDRFSAERPKGSFSTLEIQRTEQGDSAMYLCASSLVGSPEAFFGQGTRLTVV.

Ten or more counts support this clonotype. The genes are TRBV7-9 and TRBJ2-7; weak D call: TRBD2 (5 bases). The V end was cut by 4 bases, the J end by 0 bases, with 13 bases between. The CDR3 is made up of 15 amino acids. From germline, CDR1 is SEHNR and CDR2 FQNEAQ (reference sequence). The CDR3 DNA reads TGTGCCAGCAGCTCGGATCTGCGGGCCTCCTACGAGCAGTACTTC. It translates to CASSSDLRASYEQYF.

Ten or more counts support this clonotype. V is TRBV5-1 and J is TRBJ2-6, with 7 bases fitting TRBD1. The germline gives CDR1 SGHRS, CDR2 YFSETQ. Losses at the gene ends were 4 bases for V and 12 bases for J; bases not matched to a gene: 16. This CDR3 contains 16 residues. The chain's CDR3 is CASSPQGPNRGSVLTF. DNA of the CDR3: TGCGCCAGCAGCCCACAGGGGCCTAACAGAGGTAGCGTCCTGACTTTC.

Ten or more counts support this clonotype. V usage is TRBV5-1 and J usage is TRBJ2-7, with 8 bases lining up with TRBD2. The CDR3 is 17 amino acids. The V gene end was trimmed by 3 bases and the J gene end by 0 bases; junction bases not matched to a gene: 11. CDR1 and CDR2 from the germline V gene are SGHRS and YFSETQ. The CDR3 loop reads CASSSTLAGKPSYEQYF. The CDR3 DNA is TGCGCCAGCAGCTCAACTCTAGCGGGCAAACCCTCCTACGAGCAGTACTTC.

This chain joins TRBV5-4 and TRBJ2-1, with D possibly TRBD2 on 5 matching bases. Germline CDR1 SGHNT, CDR2 YYREEE (reference sequence). CDR3 length: 13 amino acids. V was shortened by 6 bases and J by 8 bases, with 15 bases between the two germline ends. The CDR3 region is CASKTLAGDEQFF. CDR3 DNA: TGTGCCAGCAAAACGCTAGCTGGCGATGAGCAGTTCTTC.

This clonotype was counted between two and nine times. The V and J genes are TRBV6-5 and TRBJ2-1; 7 bases fit TRBD1. With 6 bases clipped from V and 0 bases from J, the junction kept 5 bases outside the gene matches. Per germline, CDR1 MNHEY and CDR2 SVGAGI. This CDR3 region has 15 residues. DNA for the CDR3: TGTGCCAGCAGGAGGGGGCGGAGCTCCTACAATGAGCAGTTCTTC. Its protein product is CASRRGRSSYNEQFF.

Only a few counts were recorded for this clonotype. The chain carries TRBV11-2 and TRBJ2-7; D unclear. Between the trimmed V and J ends, which lost 5 bases and 6 bases, there was a span of 14 bases. CDR1 and CDR2 (germline): SGHAT, FQNNGV. This CDR3 spans 13 amino acids. The CDR3 reads CASSPRKGGEQYF. The CDR3 DNA follows: TGTGCCAGCAGCCCCCGGAAGGGCGGCGAGCAGTACTTC.

In its sample, this clonotype was seen a few times. The rearrangement uses TRBV12-3 or TRBV12-4 and TRBJ1-2; no firm D call. The CDR3 is made up of 14 amino acids. Trimming cost V 7 bases and J 4 bases, with 16 bases left between them. The CDR3 DNA follows: TGTGCCAGCACTTCCCTGGACGGACTCTATGGCTACACCTTC. Residues: CASTSLDGLYGYTF.

The CDR3 nucleotides read TGTGCCAGCAGTTATGGGGGGGGAGAGACCCAGTACTTC. It yields the protein CASSYGGGETQYF. The V call is TRBV6-5, the J call TRBJ2-5, with TRBD2 matching over 7 bases. This CDR3 has 13 residues. V lost 3 bases and J lost 4; bases outside the gene matches: 2. The germline V gene encodes CDR1 MNHEY and CDR2 SVGAGI.

The rearrangement links TRBV5-1 to TRBJ2-7; no clear D. The CDR3 contains 14 residues. Germline V lookup: CDR1 SGHRS, CDR2 YFSETQ. Between the trimmed V and J ends, which lost 2 bases and 5 bases, there was a span of 14 bases. The CDR3 DNA reads TGCGCCAGCAGCTTCGAAGGAACCAGGAACGAGCAGTACTTC. This sequence encodes CASSFEGTRNEQYF. Filled out from reference TRBV5-1 and TRBJ2-7, the complete variable domain reads KAGVTQTPRYLIKTRGQQVTLSCSPISGHRSVSWYQQTPGQGLQFLFEYFSETQRNKGNFPGRFSGRQFSNSRSEMNVSTLELGDSALYLCASSFEGTRNEQYFGPGTRLTVT.

V usage is TRBV20-1 and J usage is TRBJ2-7; 10 bases align to TRBD1. CDR1 and CDR2 (germline): DFQATT, SNEGSKA (reference sequence). V trimming: 5 bases; J trimming: 9 bases; junction bases outside the gene matches: 7. The CDR3 contains 12 residues. CDR3 protein: CSARGQGGGQYF. In DNA, the CDR3 is TGCAGTGCTCGCGGACAGGGGGGCGGGCAGTACTTC.

The chain carries TRBV29-1 and TRBJ2-1, with D perhaps matching TRBD1 (6 bases). CDR3 length: 14 amino acids. CDR1 is SQVTM and CDR2 is ANQGSEA in the germline V gene. V lost 4 bases and J lost 5, with 15 bases in between. The CDR3 loop reads CSVGAWTDDNEQFF. In DNA form, the CDR3 reads TGCAGCGTTGGGGCCTGGACAGACGACAATGAGCAGTTCTTC.

The chain recombines TRBV20-1 with TRBJ2-7, with a weak D call TRBD2 (5 bases). V was pared by 2 bases and J by 0 bases, with 11 bases between. The CDR3 totals 14 residues. Germline V gives CDR1 DFQATT, CDR2 SNEGSKA (reference sequence). Written as DNA, the CDR3 is TGCAGTGCTAGACTGCCGGGGAACTCCTACGAGCAGTACTTC. Its translation is CSARLPGNSYEQYF.

This chain links TRBV7-9 with TRBJ2-3, with 8 bases lining up with TRBD2. CDR1 is SEHNR and CDR2 is FQNEAQ in the germline V gene (reference sequence). V lost 2 bases, J lost 4 bases, and 5 bases stayed unmatched. The CDR3 consists of 15 residues. Here the CDR3 DNA reads TGTGCCAGCAGCTTAACGGGACTAGTCGCAGATACGCAGTATTTT. This sequence encodes CASSLTGLVADTQYF.

This clonotype was found a few times. The chain employs TRBV5-1 and TRBJ1-4; D might be TRBD1 (6 bases). Germline CDR1 and CDR2: SGHRS and YFSETQ. V lost 3 bases to trimming and J lost 6 bases, with 9 bases between them. The CDR3 sequence is 13 residues long. CDR3 protein: CASSWGTHEKLFF. The CDR3 nucleotides read TGCGCCAGCAGCTGGGGGACACATGAAAAACTGTTTTTT.

This clonotype was seen only a few times. The genes are TRBV3-1 and TRBJ1-1; D gene uncertain. Trimming cost V 4 bases and J 4 bases, with 10 bases left between them. CDR3 size: 13 residues. CDR1 is LGHDT and CDR2 is YNNKEL in the germline V gene (reference sequence). CDR3 amino acids: CASSLRVPTEAFF. In DNA form, the CDR3 reads TGTGCCAGCAGCCTGCGAGTACCCACTGAAGCTTTCTTT.

For the CDR3, the DNA is TGCAGTGCTAGCAAAGTCTCAAGAGGGGGCTACACCTTC. Translation gives CSASKVSRGGYTF. V and J are TRBV20-1 and TRBJ1-2, with D hard to call. This CDR3 contains 13 residues. Trimming pared 3 bases from V and 8 bases from J, leaving 16 bases between. The germline V gene encodes CDR1 DFQATT and CDR2 SNEGSKA (reference sequence).